The following is a T cell receptor beta chain sequence with its context. Its antigen is unknown. Within one base of it there is no much larger clone, and no base qualities were kept. The data were taken from a study of a mutant IDH1 vaccine in newly diagnosed glioma (dated by TCRdb to 2020 to 2023). For context, the study as a whole: Vaccination was initiated 4-6 weeks after radiotherapy alone, or concurrently with temozolomide cycles in the chemotherapy-containing groups. The week-35 safety follow-up took place at visit V12, and the week-47 end of study took place at visit V13. Of the roughly 30 treated patients, 62.5% were male and around 40% were female, and a mean age of about 37 years was recorded. Prior to enrollment, patients had been given standard therapy consisting of radiotherapy alone, temozolomide alone, or radiochemotherapy with temozolomide, with the combination given to most patients. For exploratory analyses, about 25 treated patients had longitudinal TCRB deep sequencing done wherever samples were available. Six visits were used for peripheral blood collection: V03 (baseline), V05, V07, V10, V12 and V13.

The time point label on this specimen signifies: week 47, end of study. A 20-mer mutant IDH1 peptide at 300 micrograms in Montanide made up each vaccine dose, which was injected subcutaneously together with topical imiquimod. Across visits V03 through V10, patients got a total of eight vaccinations, given in weeks 1, 3, 5, 7, 11, 15, 19 and 23. All donors had newly diagnosed IDH1-mutant astrocytomas of WHO grade 3 or 4 that showed loss of nuclear ATRX. The samples were drawn from NOA16, a multicentre, single-arm, open-label phase I trial in Germany that tested a mutant IDH1 peptide vaccine in humans for the first time. Genomic DNA for TCRB sequencing was isolated from EDTA blood with the DNeasy Blood and Tissue Kit. What the research found in general, with its limitations: Across multiple MHC alleles, vaccine-induced immune responses were seen in nearly 95% of patients. PBMC samples for TCRB deep sequencing were selected based on availability. Changes in the top peripheral T cell clonotypes picked up by TCRB sequencing did not appear to be linked to pseudoprogression. According to the authors, sample limitations meant that analyses of patient blood samples could not be reproduced.

The library was made by the immunoSEQ multiplex PCR assay. Rearranged TCR beta chain sequences were amplified with the hsTCRB Kit following the manufacturer's protocol. An Illumina MiSeq was used to sequence the TCRB libraries. From the authors' description of their analysis: The proprietary platform of the kit vendor was used for demultiplexing, trimming and gene mapping. What TCRdb holds here is the immuneACCESS table cut down to in-frame rearrangements. Part of the clones is not present; checked against another copy, under half of the missing clones reflect an unresolved V gene, and the others are unexplained. The DNA gave D and trimming, while V, J and clone size come from that table. Within this sample are fewer than 85,000 clones, with roughly 77% of them counted one time only. Approximately 5.4% of the sample lies in the top ten. Including the terminal cysteine and phenylalanine, the CDR3 comprises 16 residues. CDR3 DNA only is kept here, 48 bases in frame from base 1. Germline trimming amounts to 4 bases on V and 0 bases on J, with 7 as the count of junction bases outside the gene matches. From the germline V gene (reference sequence), CDR1 is LNHDA and CDR2 is SQIVND.

The clonotype comes from a man between 40 and 49 years old with glioma. This specimen consisted of PBMCs, obtained from a glioma patient whose treatment included an IDH1 peptide vaccine. The sequence links TRBV19 to TRBJ2-3, with 7 junctional bases fitting TRBD2. The CDR3 has the sequence CASSKEGGISTDTQYF. The DNA sequence is TGTGCCAGTAGTAAGGAGGGAGGGATTAGCACAGATACGCAGTATTTT.